Sequencing of this T cell receptor beta chain was carried out in a study of blood T cell repertoires in COVID-19 (TCRdb year 2020). At the level of the whole study: Samples from collaborators originated in the United States, Italy and Spain and spanned both the acute and convalescent phases of COVID-19. The prospective study material was composed of cDNA or gDNA derived from T cells, B-cell-depleted T cells, or PBMCs. Subjects who had been exposed to COVID-19, were actively infected with it, or had recovered from it provided the deeply sampled blood TCRbeta repertoires that made up the dataset. The repertoires were released in a freely available public database intended as a resource for research on the immune response to SARS-CoV-2. Samples came from the ongoing ImmuneRACE study (first 160 participants) plus 1,254 subjects from 6 global collaborators. The sample metadata nearly always contained a de-identified subject ID, COVID-19 status, age in years and sex. Where HLA class I and class II types were available, the types were taken from metadata supplied by the sample provider, not from assay-based typing. The investigation overall reported the following: Clinical and demographic metadata were provided uncurated, with the amount varying by source and participant.

TCRbeta CDR3 regions were amplified from genomic DNA using the immunoSEQ Assay, a bias-controlled multiplex PCR. As for how the authors treated the data: Nucleated cell counts per sample were estimated from amplification of reference gene primers within the assay. To quantify the absolute abundance of each unique TCRbeta CDR3 rearrangement, sequence reads were collapsed and filtered. For each sample, productive Simpson clonality was calculated as the square root of Simpson's diversity index over productive rearrangements. Here the immuneACCESS table is served through TCRdb, limited to in-frame sequences with V and J called. Missing clones are a known gap in these copies; in checked studies unresolved V genes cover under half, and the rest lacks a known reason. From that table come the V and J calls and clone size; the DNA was used to work out D and trimming. For this sample the table gives around 80,000 clones, of which 65% to 90% were detected only once. The ten biggest clones cover more than 9.5% of the sample.

In the case of this clone: The clone's antigen remains unknown. Within one base of it there is no much larger clone, and no base qualities were kept.

One collaborating source in Seattle enrolled patients during active infection and followed them longitudinally through the course of disease. Collaborating institutions collected whole blood in K2EDTA tubes following their own protocols. Collaborator samples were shipped for TCRbeta analysis as frozen whole blood, isolated PBMCs, or DNA extracted from either sample type. CDR1 and CDR2, looked up from the germline V gene (reference sequence), are SEHNR and FQNEAQ. From the cysteine up to the phenylalanine, the CDR3 has a length of 16 residues. Just the 48-base CDR3 DNA is kept, in frame starting at base 1. V ends up 2 bases short and J 0 bases short, with an unmatched junction base count of 5.

This sequence originates from a man aged 50-60 years with COVID-19, enrolled during active disease. This receptor chain uses TRBV7-9 and TRBJ2-3; 7 junctional bases match TRBD1. Sequencing input: peripheral blood. The CDR3 has the sequence CASSLRPQGSTDTQYF. The sequenced DNA: TGTGCCAGCAGCTTACGTCCACAGGGGAGCACAGATACGCAGTATTTT.